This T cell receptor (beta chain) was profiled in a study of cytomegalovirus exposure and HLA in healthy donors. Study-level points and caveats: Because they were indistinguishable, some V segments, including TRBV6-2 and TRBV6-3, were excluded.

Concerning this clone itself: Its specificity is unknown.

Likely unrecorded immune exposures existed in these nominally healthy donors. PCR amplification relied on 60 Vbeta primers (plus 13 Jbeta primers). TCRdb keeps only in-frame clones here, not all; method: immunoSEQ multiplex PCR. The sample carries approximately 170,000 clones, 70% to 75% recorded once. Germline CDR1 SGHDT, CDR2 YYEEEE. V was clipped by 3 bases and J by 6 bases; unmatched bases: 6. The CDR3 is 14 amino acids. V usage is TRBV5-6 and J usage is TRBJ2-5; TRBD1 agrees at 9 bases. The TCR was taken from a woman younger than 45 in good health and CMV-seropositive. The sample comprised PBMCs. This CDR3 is CASSWGQGVKTQYF. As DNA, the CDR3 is TGTGCCAGCAGCTGGGGACAGGGTGTAAAGACCCAGTACTTC.